This T cell receptor beta chain was identified in a study of blood T cell repertoires in COVID-19. Study-level information: From the United States, Italy and Spain came samples of acute and convalescent COVID-19. T cells, B-cell-depleted T cells, or PBMCs supplied cDNA or gDNA.

The length of the CDR3 is 17 residues. The V gene's germline CDR1 is MGHRA and CDR2 YSYEKL. Trimming cost V 0 bases and J 6 bases, with 18 bases left between them. In the authors' workflow: How many nucleated cells were present was estimated from reference gene primer amplification. Profiling relied on immunoSEQ multiplex PCR, and the TCRdb table lists in-frame clones only, not all of them. Clone size and V and J calls were adopted from that table, with D and trimming inferred from the DNA. Of about 23,000 clones in the sample, over 75% were seen once. V gene TRBV4-1 combines with J gene TRBJ2-1, with D possibly being TRBD2 (6 bases). The source of this sequence is an elderly woman with acute or convalescent COVID-19. Input material: peripheral blood. CDR3 DNA: TGCGCCAGCAGCCAAGAAGAACGCACTAGCTCCGGCAATGAGCAGTTCTTC. Translation gives CASSQEERTSSGNEQFF.